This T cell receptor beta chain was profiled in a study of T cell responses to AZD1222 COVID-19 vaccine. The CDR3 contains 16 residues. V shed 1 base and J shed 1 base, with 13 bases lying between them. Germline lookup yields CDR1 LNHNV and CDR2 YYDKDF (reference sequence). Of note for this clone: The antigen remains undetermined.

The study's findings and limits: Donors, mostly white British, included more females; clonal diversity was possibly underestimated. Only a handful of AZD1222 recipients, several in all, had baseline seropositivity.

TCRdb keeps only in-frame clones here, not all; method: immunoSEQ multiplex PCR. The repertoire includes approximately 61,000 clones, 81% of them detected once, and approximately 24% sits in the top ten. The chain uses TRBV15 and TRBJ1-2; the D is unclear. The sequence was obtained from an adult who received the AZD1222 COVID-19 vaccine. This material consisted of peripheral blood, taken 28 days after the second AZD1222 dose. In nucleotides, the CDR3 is TGTGCCACCAGCAGAGTTGGGTCAGGATATAACTATGGCTACACCTTC. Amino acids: CATSRVGSGYNYGYTF.